The rows below give T cell receptor beta chains drawn from one sample of a study of T-cell reconstitution after alpha-beta-depleted transplantation in children. TCRdb used MiXCR to reprocess the PCR reads, holding one entry per CDR3 protein. The sample contains around 600,000 distinct CDR3 sequences, over 9.5% of which appear only once. Sequenced here: PBMCs from the stem cell graft donor, sampled from the stem cell graft. The receptors derive from a human donor who donated a stem cell graft to a child with acute myeloid leukemia. Both conserved end residues are part of each CDR3. Size is omitted from some rows. Given values are once, few, many or a class for expanded clones.

v_gene,abundance,j_gene,CDR3aa
TRBV18,few,TRBJ2-3,CASSPNVGADTQYF
TRBV15,few,TRBJ1-2,CATSSEIKEGHYGYTF
TRBV7-3,-,TRBJ2-5,CASSIGQGAAGETQYF
TRBV10-3,many,TRBJ2-3,CAISERAGGTDTQYF
TRBV20-1,-,TRBJ2-3,CSAVTAENTQYF
TRBV7-9,few,TRBJ1-1,CASTQGSGVAFF
TRBV12-3/TRBV12-4,few,TRBJ1-3,CASSRQSSGNTIYF
TRBV20-1,many,TRBJ1-1,CSAKTGVLEAFF
TRBV20-1,many,TRBJ2-7,CSAFGRGGSYEQYF
TRBV29-1,-,TRBJ1-1,CSVEKGMNTEAFF
TRBV25-1,few,TRBJ1-2,CASNGRGSVYGYTF
TRBV5-1,-,TRBJ2-5,CASSQTGVAETQYF
TRBV7-2,-,TRBJ1-6,CASSLAGLESPLHF
TRBV20-1,many,TRBJ2-7,CSADPAGGLNEQYF
TRBV29-1,many,TRBJ2-5,CSVEDLGETQYF
TRBV7-9,many,TRBJ2-3,CASDLEEYF
TRBV12-3/TRBV12-4,-,TRBJ1-1,CASSRKDGTEAFF
TRBV20-1,many,TRBJ2-7,CSASTRAGGGFEQYF
TRBV5-6,few,TRBJ2-7,CASSFDFYSYEQYF
TRBV6-5,many,TRBJ2-2,CASSHPTTTSGSTGELFF
TRBV9,-,TRBJ1-1,CASSVRGDRVLPGEAFF
TRBV6-5,-,TRBJ2-1,CASSRLAGEWEQFF
TRBV11-1,-,TRBJ2-4,CASSPGTGGGGVGLSKNIQYF
TRBV12-3/TRBV12-4,few,TRBJ2-5,CASSRLAGLETQYF
TRBV9,-,TRBJ1-1,CASSTPTGRSTEAFF
TRBV29-1,many,TRBJ2-7,CSVLLSYEQYF
TRBV20-1,many,TRBJ1-4,CSARDQGGEKLFF
TRBV20-1,many,TRBJ2-7,CSATSQPQGSAEQYF
TRBV7-2,-,TRBJ2-1,CASSRRATTDYNEQFF
TRBV20-1,-,TRBJ2-1,CSAFLPSGRADEQFF
TRBV28,-,TRBJ1-2,CASSLSGGVYGYTF
TRBV3-1,many,TRBJ2-1,CASSLFPGLAALSDINEQFF
TRBV6-5,once,TRBJ2-1,CASSYGPDPTLYNEQFF
TRBV4-2,-,TRBJ2-3,CASSQDLWTANTQYF
TRBV19,-,TRBJ2-6,CASSIVNSRSGANVLTF
TRBV9,many,TRBJ2-1,CASSVLAGVGYNEQFF
TRBV20-1,once,TRBJ2-5,CSAGGTLVETQYF
TRBV7-9,many,TRBJ1-1,CASSSGGGNTEAFF
TRBV7-6,few,TRBJ1-4,CASRDGEKLFF
TRBV12-3/TRBV12-4,many,TRBJ1-5,CASSPPLDGGTKPQHF
TRBV9,few,TRBJ2-3,CASSVDGSTDTQYF
TRBV4-3,-,TRBJ1-1,CASSRETGGTEAFF
TRBV5-1,few,TRBJ2-7,CASSHRLAGGIEQYF
TRBV10-3,many,TRBJ2-3,CAIASSGADTQYF
TRBV5-1,-,TRBJ1-4,CASSPWDRAREKLFF
TRBV20-1,many,TRBJ2-1,CSAIFLSGSSNEQFF
TRBV29-1,few,TRBJ1-2,CSVRRVYGYTF
TRBV27,-,TRBJ2-7,CASGAQAHYEQYF
TRBV29-1,few,TRBJ1-1,CSVEDHGSTTEAFF
TRBV20-1,many,TRBJ2-1,CSARAWRGYNEQFF
TRBV21-1,few,TRBJ1-1,CASSTGTGQNTEAFF
TRBV9,many,TRBJ2-1,CASSASGNEQFF